The entry that follows covers one TCR beta chain sequence. Its antigen is currently unknown. The sample is drawn from a study of Graves' ophthalmopathy and Graves' hyperthyroidism. Notes on the study in general: Blood samples also showed most expanded thyroid clonotypes exceeding 0.001 frequency.

The CDR3 is 13 residues long. J was trimmed by 7 bases and V by 5 bases; bases with no gene match: 7. Germline V lookup: CDR1 SGHVS, CDR2 FQNEAQ. Amplifying from RNA transcripts, the study obtained TCR beta CDR3 regions. First-round RT-PCR with HTBI primers preceded a second-round multiplex PCR. TCRdb processed the multiplex PCR reads anew with MiXCR; each CDR3 protein has one entry. Among around 400,000 distinct CDR3 sequences listed, about a sixth were seen once. Certain patients, namely those with other autoimmune diseases, uncontrolled infections, pregnancy or lactation, were excluded. This chain connects TRBV7-8 to TRBJ2-5, with 7 bases identical to TRBD1. The sequenced material came from peripheral blood. This receptor was obtained from a woman under 30 with Graves' ophthalmopathy. The CDR3 DNA reads as TGTGCCAGCAGCCAGGGGGTCCCGGGGACCCAGTACTTC. Translating it yields CASSQGVPGTQYF.